This T cell receptor (beta chain) is from a study of T cell changes during pregnancy in multiple sclerosis. V lost 4 bases, J lost 1 base, and 17 bases lay in between. Germline CDR1 reads SGHTA; CDR2 reads FQGNSA. The CDR3 covers 17 residues. Sequencing was performed with immunoSEQ multiplex PCR; in TCRdb, only in-frame clones are kept and a portion is missing. This sample has around 35,000 clones, with about 91% found just once. Sequencing was performed on CD4+ T cells from peripheral blood mononuclear cells, taken after pregnancy. The J gene is TRBJ1-5, the V gene TRBV7-2; a weak D match, TRBD1 (5 bases). The receptor comes from a female donor with multiple sclerosis, enrolled in a pregnancy study. The CDR3 region is CASSSGFPGGSNQPQHF. The CDR3 DNA reads as TGTGCCAGCAGCTCAGGGTTCCCCGGGGGGAGCAATCAGCCCCAGCATTTT. The complete variable domain, with remaining parts taken from reference TRBV7-2 and TRBJ1-5, reads GAGVSQSPSNKVTEKGKDVELRCDPISGHTALYWYRQSLGQGLEFLIYFQGNSAPDKSGLPSDRFSAERTGGSVSTLTIQRTQQEDSAVYLCASSSGFPGGSNQPQHFGDGTRLSIL.